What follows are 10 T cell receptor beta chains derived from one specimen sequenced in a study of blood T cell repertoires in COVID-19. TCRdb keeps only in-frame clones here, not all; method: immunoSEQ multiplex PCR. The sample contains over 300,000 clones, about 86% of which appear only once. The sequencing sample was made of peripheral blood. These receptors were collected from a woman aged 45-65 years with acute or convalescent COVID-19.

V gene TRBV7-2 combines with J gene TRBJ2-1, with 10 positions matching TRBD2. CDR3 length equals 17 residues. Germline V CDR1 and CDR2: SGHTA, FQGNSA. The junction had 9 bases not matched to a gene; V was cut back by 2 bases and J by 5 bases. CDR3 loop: CASSLRRSGGTDNEQFF. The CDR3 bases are TGTGCCAGCAGCTTACGGCGTAGCGGGGGGACCGACAATGAGCAGTTCTTC.

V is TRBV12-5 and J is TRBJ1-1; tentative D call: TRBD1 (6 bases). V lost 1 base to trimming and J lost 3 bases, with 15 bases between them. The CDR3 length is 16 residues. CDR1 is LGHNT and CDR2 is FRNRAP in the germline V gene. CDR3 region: CASGLGRGGQDTEAFF. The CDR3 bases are TGTGCTAGTGGTTTGGGTCGGGGGGGCCAAGACACTGAAGCTTTCTTT.

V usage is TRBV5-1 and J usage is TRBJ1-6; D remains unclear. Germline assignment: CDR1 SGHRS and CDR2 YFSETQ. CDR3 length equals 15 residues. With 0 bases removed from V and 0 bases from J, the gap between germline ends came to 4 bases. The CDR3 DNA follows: TGCGCCAGCAGCTTGGGGAGCTCCTATAATTCACCCCTCCACTTT. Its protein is CASSLGSSYNSPLHF. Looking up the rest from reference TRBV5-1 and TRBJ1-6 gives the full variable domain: KAGVTQTPRYLIKTRGQQVTLSCSPISGHRSVSWYQQTPGQGLQFLFEYFSETQRNKGNFPGRFSGRQFSNSRSEMNVSTLELGDSALYLCASSLGSSYNSPLHFGNGTRLTVT.

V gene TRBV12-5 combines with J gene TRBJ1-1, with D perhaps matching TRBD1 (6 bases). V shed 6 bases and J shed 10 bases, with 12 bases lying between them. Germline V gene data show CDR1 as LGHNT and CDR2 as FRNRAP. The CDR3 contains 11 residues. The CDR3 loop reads CASGNREAAFF. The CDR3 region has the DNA TGTGCTAGTGGGAACAGGGAAGCAGCTTTCTTT. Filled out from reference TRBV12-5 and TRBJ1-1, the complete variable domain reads DARVTQTPRHKVTEMGQEVTMRCQPILGHNTVFWYRQTMMQGLELLAYFRNRAPLDDSGMPKDRFSAEMPDATLATLKIQPSEPRDSAVYFCASGNREAAFFGQGTRLTVV.

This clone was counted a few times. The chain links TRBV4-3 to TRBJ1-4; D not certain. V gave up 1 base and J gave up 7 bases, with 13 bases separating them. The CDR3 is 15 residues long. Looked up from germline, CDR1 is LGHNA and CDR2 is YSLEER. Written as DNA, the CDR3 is TGCGCCAGCAGCCAAGGGCTCATCAGCGGTGAAAAACTGTTTTTT. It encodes CASSQGLISGEKLFF.

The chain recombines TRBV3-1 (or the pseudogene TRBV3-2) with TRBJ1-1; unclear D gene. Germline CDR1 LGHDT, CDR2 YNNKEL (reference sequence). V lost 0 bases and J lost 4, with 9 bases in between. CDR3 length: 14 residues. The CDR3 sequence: CASSQEGSGTEAFF. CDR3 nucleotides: TGTGCCAGCAGCCAAGAAGGGAGTGGCACTGAAGCTTTCTTT.

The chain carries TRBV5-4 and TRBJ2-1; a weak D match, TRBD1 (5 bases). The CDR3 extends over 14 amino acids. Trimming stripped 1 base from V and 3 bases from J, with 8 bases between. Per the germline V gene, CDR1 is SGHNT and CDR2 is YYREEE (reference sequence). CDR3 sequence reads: CASSLPGFYNEQFF. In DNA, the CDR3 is TGTGCCAGCAGCTTGCCAGGGTTCTACAATGAGCAGTTCTTC.

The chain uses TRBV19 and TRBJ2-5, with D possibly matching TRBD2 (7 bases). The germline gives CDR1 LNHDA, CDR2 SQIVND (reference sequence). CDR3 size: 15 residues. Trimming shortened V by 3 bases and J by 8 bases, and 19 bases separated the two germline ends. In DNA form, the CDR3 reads TGTGCCAGTAGTATGAGTAGGGTGAGGGGGGGAACCCAGTACTTC. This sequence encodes CASSMSRVRGGTQYF. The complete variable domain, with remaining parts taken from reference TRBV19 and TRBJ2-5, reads DGGITQSPKYLFRKEGQNVTLSCEQNLNHDAMYWYRQDPGQGLRLIYYSQIVNDFQKGDIAEGYSVSREKKESFPLTVTSAQKNPTAFYLCASSMSRVRGGTQYFGPGTRLLVL.

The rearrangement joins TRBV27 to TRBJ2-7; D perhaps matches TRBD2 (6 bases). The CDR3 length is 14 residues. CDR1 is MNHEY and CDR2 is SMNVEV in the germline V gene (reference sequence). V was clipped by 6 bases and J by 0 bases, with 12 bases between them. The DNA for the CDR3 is TGTGCCAGCAGCACTAGCTGGGTCTCCTACGAGCAGTACTTC. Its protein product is CASSTSWVSYEQYF.

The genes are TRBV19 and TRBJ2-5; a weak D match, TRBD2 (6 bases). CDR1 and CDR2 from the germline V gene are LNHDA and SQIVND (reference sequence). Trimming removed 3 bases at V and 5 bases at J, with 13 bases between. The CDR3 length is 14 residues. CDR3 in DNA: TGTGCCAGTAGTATGGCGGGGCTGGGGGAGACCCAGTACTTC. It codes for CASSMAGLGETQYF.